The 11 T cell receptor beta chains in this list originate from one sample, sequenced in a study of T cell responses to AZD1222 COVID-19 vaccine (dated by TCRdb to the early 2020s). The method behind the library was the immunoSEQ multiplex PCR assay. TCRdb mirrors the immuneACCESS table, restricted to in-frame sequences. Some clones are absent from its copies; in checked studies, under half trace to an unresolved V gene, and the reason for the others is unknown. A total of some 130,000 clones appear in this sample, approximately 85% of them only once. The ten largest account for roughly 1.6% of the sample. The meaning of the sample's time point label: baseline before first vaccination. The sample consisted of peripheral blood, taken on day 0 of AZD1222 vaccination. All receptors derive from an adult in good health.

Only one count was recorded for this clone. The chain uses TRBV5-1 and TRBJ2-1, with TRBD2 matching 10 bases. V dropped 5 bases and J dropped 0; count of bases not matched to a gene: 8. The CDR3 has 17 residues. In germline, CDR1 is SGHRS, CDR2 YFSETQ. CDR3 loop: CASSTLLAGRSYNEQFF. CDR3 DNA: TGCGCCAGCAGTACCTTACTAGCGGGGCGCTCCTACAATGAGCAGTTCTTC.

This clone has only a few counts. V and J are TRBV6-6 and TRBJ1-5; 8 bases map to TRBD1. This CDR3 has 16 residues. V lost 7 bases to trimming and J lost 0 bases; unmatched junction nucleotides: 8. Germline lookup yields CDR1 MNHNY and CDR2 SVGAGI (reference sequence). CDR3 region: CASTRTGTNSNQPQHF. DNA of the CDR3: TGTGCCAGCACCAGGACAGGGACTAATAGCAATCAGCCCCAGCATTTT.

V and J are TRBV6-5 and TRBJ1-1, with 8 bases that match TRBD1. The CDR3 is made up of 16 amino acids. V lost 6 bases and J lost 6; bases outside the gene matches: 15. Germline V gene sequence: CDR1 MNHEY, CDR2 SVGAGI. The CDR3 nucleotides are TGTGCCAGCAGCTACCGGGACAGGCCGGGGATCCCTGAAGCTTTCTTT. It specifies CASSYRDRPGIPEAFF.

The chain recombines TRBV27 with TRBJ2-2, with no clear D. Germline CDR1 reads MNHEY; CDR2 reads SMNVEV (reference sequence). Trimming shortened V by 1 base and J by 4 bases, and 10 bases separated the two germline ends. This CDR3 contains 15 residues. The CDR3 bases are TGTGCCAGCAGTTTATATTGGCCTCCCACCGGGGAGCTGTTTTTT. As protein: CASSLYWPPTGELFF.

This chain connects TRBV18 to TRBJ2-7; 7 positions agree with TRBD1. This CDR3 is 15 amino acids long. Per the germline V gene, CDR1 is KGHSH and CDR2 is LQKENI. The V and J ends lost 0 bases and 6 bases, in that order; junction bases with no gene match: 8. Here the CDR3 DNA reads TGTGCCAGCTCACCACCGGGGGACAGTGGGCTCGAGCAGTACTTC. Protein sequence: CASSPPGDSGLEQYF.

V and J are TRBV7-8 and TRBJ1-1; 8 nucleotides line up with TRBD1. The CDR3 runs to 16 residues. Germline V gene lookup returns CDR1 SGHVS and CDR2 FQNEAQ. Losses at the gene ends were 4 bases for V and 1 base for J; bases not matched to a gene: 8. Written as DNA, the CDR3 is TGTGCCAGCAGCTCATGGGGACAGGTCCGGAACACTGAAGCTTTCTTT. It translates to CASSSWGQVRNTEAFF.

The chain has TRBV15 and TRBJ1-1; D remains ambiguous. The V end lost 0 bases, the J end lost 1 base, and 6 bases lay between the germline ends. The V gene's germline CDR1 is LNHNV and CDR2 YYDKDF (reference sequence). This CDR3 comprises 14 residues. This CDR3 is CATSRDHQNTEAFF. CDR3 bases: TGTGCCACCAGCAGAGACCATCAGAACACTGAAGCTTTCTTT.

This rearrangement joins TRBV5-1 to TRBJ1-6; 9 nucleotides align to TRBD1. Germline V lookup: CDR1 SGHRS, CDR2 YFSETQ. The CDR3 consists of 14 residues. The V and J ends lost 4 bases and 7 bases, in that order; junction bases with no gene match: 3. CDR3 amino acids: CASSRDRGNSPLHF. As DNA, the CDR3 is TGCGCCAGCAGCCGTGACAGGGGGAATTCACCCCTCCACTTT.

The rearrangement uses TRBV6-7 and TRBJ2-1; D possibly corresponds to TRBD2 (6 bases). TRBV6-7 is an ORF for which the function is uncertain. V gave up 6 bases and J gave up 8 bases, with 20 bases separating them. The CDR3 consists of 15 residues. The CDR3 bases are TGTGCCAGCAGGAAAATAGCGGCAGCCGCCGATGAGCAGTTCTTC. Translation gives CASRKIAAAADEQFF.

The chain is built from TRBV12-3 or TRBV12-4 and TRBJ1-5; possible D gene TRBD1, 6 bases. V was clipped by 3 bases and J by 7 bases, with 10 bases between them. The CDR3 runs to 13 residues. CDR3 sequence reads: CASSLGGAQPQHF. The CDR3 DNA is TGTGCCAGCAGTTTGGGGGGGGCCCAGCCCCAGCATTTT.

This CDR3 is CASSIGQGVGKLFF. Written as DNA, the CDR3 is TGTGCCAGTAGTATTGGGCAGGGGGTAGGAAAACTGTTTTTT. The chain has TRBV19 and TRBJ1-4; 7 positions match TRBD1. J was trimmed by 10 bases and V by 3 bases; bases with no gene match: 8. Per the germline V gene, CDR1 is LNHDA and CDR2 is SQIVND (reference sequence). CDR3 length: 14 amino acids.